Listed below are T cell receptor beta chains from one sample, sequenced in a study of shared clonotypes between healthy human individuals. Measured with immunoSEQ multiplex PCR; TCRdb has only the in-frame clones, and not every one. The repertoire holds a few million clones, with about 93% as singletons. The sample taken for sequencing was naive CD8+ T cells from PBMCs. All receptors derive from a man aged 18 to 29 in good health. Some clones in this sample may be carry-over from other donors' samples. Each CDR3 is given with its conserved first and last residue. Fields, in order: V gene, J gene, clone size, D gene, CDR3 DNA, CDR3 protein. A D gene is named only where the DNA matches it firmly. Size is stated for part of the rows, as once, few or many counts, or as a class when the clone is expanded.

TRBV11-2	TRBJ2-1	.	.	TGTGCCAGCAGCTTAGGAGGGGGGGTACACAATGAGCAGTTCTTC	CASSLGGGVHNEQFF
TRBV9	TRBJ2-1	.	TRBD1	TGTGCCAGCAGCGACAGGGGGCTTTTGAACGATGAGCAGTTCTTC	CASSDRGLLNDEQFF
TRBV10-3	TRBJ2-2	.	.	TGTGCCATCAGACCGGACCCAAACACCGGGGAGCTGTTTTTT	CAIRPDPNTGELFF
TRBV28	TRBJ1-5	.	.	TGTGCCAGCAACCGGGTCAGGCAGCCCCAGCATTTT	CASNRVRQPQHF
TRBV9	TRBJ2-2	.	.	TGTGCCAGCAGCGTAGGAACAGCGGCGCCCGGGGAGCTGTTTTTT	CASSVGTAAPGELFF
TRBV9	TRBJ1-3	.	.	TGTGCCAGCAGCGTAGCTCCCCATGAGCTATTGCCGAGGGCCACCATATATTTT	CASSVAPHELLPRATIYF
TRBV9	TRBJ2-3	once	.	TGTGCCAGCAGGGGTAACACAGATACGCAGTATTTT	CASRGNTDTQYF
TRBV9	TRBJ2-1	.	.	TGTGCCAGCAGCTCCAGCGGTCTATCCTACAATGAGCAGTTCTTC	CASSSSGLSYNEQFF
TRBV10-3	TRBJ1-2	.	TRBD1	TGTGCCATCGGGGACAGGGCCTATGGCTACACCTTC	CAIGDRAYGYTF
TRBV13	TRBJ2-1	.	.	TGTGCCAGCAGCGTAAATGGGGGGCTAGACTACAATGAGCAGTTCTTC	CASSVNGGLDYNEQFF
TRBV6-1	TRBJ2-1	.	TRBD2	TGTGCCAGCAGTGGATTAACGACTAGCGGGAAATACAATGAGCAGTTCTTC	CASSGLTTSGKYNEQFF